The 26 T cell receptor beta chains below all came from one sample that was sequenced in a study of T cells after yellow fever vaccination. In TCRdb, the 5' RACE reads were re-called with MiXCR into one record per CDR3 protein. The table has approximately 510,000 distinct CDR3 sequences, just over 20% seen once; the top ten hold 15% to 20%. Sequenced here: PBMCs, sampled 20 to 25 days after the first yellow fever vaccination. These receptors were taken from a man younger than 30 who received the YFV17D yellow fever vaccine.

In this sample, this clonotype turned up many times. The J gene is TRBJ1-6, the V gene TRBV20-1; 9 bases agree with TRBD1. CDR3 length: 14 residues. The V segment lost 3 bases and the J segment 5 bases; nucleotides outside the gene matches: 2. Germline assignment: CDR1 DFQATT and CDR2 SNEGSKA (reference sequence). CDR3 amino acids: CSASRDRDNSPLHF. In nucleotides, the CDR3 is TGCAGTGCTAGTCGGGACAGGGATAATTCACCCCTCCACTTT.

This clonotype was counted only a few times. This chain joins TRBV3-1 and TRBJ2-1; TRBD2 aligns across 14 bases. The trim removed 1 base at V and 7 bases at J, leaving 6 bases unmatched. The CDR3 is 17 amino acids. Germline lookup yields CDR1 LGHDT and CDR2 YNNKEL (reference sequence). CDR3 sequence reads: CASSQGSTSGGANEQFF. The DNA for the CDR3 is TGTGCCAGCAGCCAAGGGTCGACTAGCGGGGGGGCGAATGAGCAGTTCTTC.

In its sample, this clonotype was seen a few times. This chain links TRBV2 with TRBJ2-3; maybe TRBD2 (5 bases). Trimming removed 5 bases from V and 5 bases from J, with 14 bases in between. The CDR3 runs 14 residues. Germline V CDR1 and CDR2: SNHLY, FYNNEI. CDR3 nucleotide sequence: TGTGCCAGCAGTCACCCCCGGGGTGGAGATACGCAGTATTTT. Its translation is CASSHPRGGDTQYF.

The V gene is TRBV20-1, the J gene TRBJ1-2; D might be TRBD1 (6 bases). This CDR3 has 11 residues. Trimming left V 8 bases short and J 8 bases short, with 15 bases between. The V gene's germline CDR1 is DFQATT and CDR2 SNEGSKA (reference sequence). For the CDR3, the DNA is TGCAGTACAACAGGGAGTCGAGGCTACACCTTC. Translated, it gives CSTTGSRGYTF.

The chain carries TRBV11-1 and TRBJ2-3, with 10 bases matching TRBD2. V was clipped by 3 bases and J by 2 bases; unmatched bases: 5. Germline assignment: CDR1 SGHAT and CDR2 FQDESV (reference sequence). The CDR3 spans 16 residues. DNA of the CDR3: TGTGCCAGCAGCTTCACCCTAGCGGGGGACACAGATACGCAGTATTTT. Its translation is CASSFTLAGDTDTQYF.

The chain joins TRBV10-3 to TRBJ2-6; 7 nucleotides agree with TRBD1. CDR1 and CDR2 (germline): ENHRY, SYGVKD. The CDR3 is 17 residues long. Trimming cost V 4 bases and J 0 bases; bases outside gene matches: 6. The CDR3 DNA sequence: TGTGCCATCAGTGTCCGACAGGGCAGCTCTGGGGCCAACGTCCTGACTTTC. It codes for CAISVRQGSSGANVLTF.

This rearrangement joins TRBV6-1 to TRBJ2-4; D call uncertain. CDR1 and CDR2 from the germline V gene are MNHNS and SASEGT. The ends were cut back, 6 bases at V and 0 bases at J, with 15 bases in the middle. The CDR3 length is 16 residues. CDR3 nucleotides: TGTGCCAGCAGCTTCGGCACTTCCCTAGCCAAAAACATTCAGTACTTC. Translation: CASSFGTSLAKNIQYF.

V gene TRBV5-1 combines with J gene TRBJ1-1; D perhaps matches TRBD1 (5 bases). The V gene's germline CDR1 is SGHRS and CDR2 YFSETQ. The CDR3 spans 16 residues. Trimming removed 0 bases at V and 1 base at J, with 13 bases between. CDR3 sequence (DNA): TGCGCCAGCAGCTTGGTCTCGGGGGTAGGGAACACTGAAGCTTTCTTT. Translated: CASSLVSGVGNTEAFF.

Only a few counts were recorded for this clonotype. This chain links TRBV25-1 with TRBJ2-1; 8 bases line up with TRBD2. The CDR3 consists of 14 residues. In germline, CDR1 is MGHDK, CDR2 SYGVNS. V lost 2 bases and J lost 4; bases outside the gene matches: 1. In nucleotides, the CDR3 is TGTGCCAGCAGTGAAAAGCGGGGGTACAATGAGCAGTTCTTC. Its protein product is CASSEKRGYNEQFF.

This clonotype was seen a few times. This rearrangement joins TRBV12-3 or TRBV12-4 to TRBJ2-4, with TRBD2 identical over 8 bases. J gave up 7 bases and V 7 bases, and 9 bases lay outside the gene matches. There are 14 residues in the CDR3. The CDR3 sequence is CASTHGGGRNIQYF. The CDR3 DNA is TGTGCCAGCACCCACGGGGGGGGAAGGAACATTCAGTACTTC.

This clonotype was seen only a few times. J is TRBJ1-1 and V is TRBV28; D is ambiguous. V was clipped by 8 bases and J by 0 bases, with 19 bases between them. The germline gives CDR1 MDHEN, CDR2 SYDVKM. The length of the CDR3 is 16 residues. CDR3 sequence: CASVPWATTMNTEAFF. The DNA of the CDR3 is TGTGCCAGCGTCCCGTGGGCTACGACCATGAACACTGAAGCTTTCTTT.

This clonotype occurred a few times. This chain links TRBV18 with TRBJ1-1; the D is unclear. The CDR3 sequence is 15 residues long. Germline CDR1 and CDR2: KGHSH and LQKENI. V was cut by 0 bases and J by 6 bases, with 14 bases left in between. The CDR3 coding sequence is TGTGCCAGCTCACCACCGGTCAGTCGGTCGGCTGAAGCTTTCTTT. Its protein product is CASSPPVSRSAEAFF.

At least ten counts were recorded for this clonotype. V is TRBV4-1 and J is TRBJ2-4; 8 bases are shared with TRBD2. The CDR3 loop spans 14 amino acids. J lost 7 bases, V lost 4 bases, and 6 bases had no gene match. Germline V gene sequence: CDR1 MGHRA, CDR2 YSYEKL. The CDR3 sequence is CASSRGLVGNIQYF. The CDR3, as DNA: TGCGCCAGCAGCCGGGGACTAGTGGGGAACATTCAGTACTTC.

The chain couples TRBV6-5 to TRBJ1-2, with TRBD1 as a possible D gene (5 bases). The CDR3 has 15 amino acids. V gave up 0 bases and J gave up 5 bases, with 13 bases separating them. Germline values: CDR1 MNHEY, CDR2 SVGAGI. CDR3 in amino acids: CASSYSPGLGYGYTF. The CDR3 bases are TGTGCCAGCAGTTACTCGCCGGGGCTAGGATATGGCTACACCTTC.

This clonotype was detected ten times or more. The CDR3 region has the DNA TGCGCCAGCAGCTTGAACAGGGTGTCCTACAATGAGCAGTTCTTC. It specifies CASSLNRVSYNEQFF. The V call is TRBV5-1, the J call TRBJ2-1, with D tentatively TRBD1 (6 bases). Germline V gene lookup returns CDR1 SGHRS and CDR2 YFSETQ. V was clipped by 1 base and J by 1 base, with 9 bases between them. The CDR3 runs to 15 residues.

This clonotype came up a few times. This is likely a read error, given that the CDR3 carries no conserved phenylalanine or tryptophan at its end. The DNA is left out, because the CDR3 cannot be placed on it with certainty; the CDR3 is given as TCRdb lists it. The chain joins TRBV5-5 to TRBJ2-1; whether TRBD1, the table's D call, matches the DNA was not checked. Germline assignment: CDR1 SGHKS and CDR2 YYEKEE (reference sequence). The CDR3 length is 8 residues, termini included. CDR3: CARPLGGL.

This sequence joins TRBV11-2 and TRBJ1-1; D unclear. The CDR3 has 13 amino acids. Trimming removed 4 bases at V and 8 bases at J, with 14 bases between. In germline, CDR1 is SGHAT, CDR2 FQNNGV. Written as DNA, the CDR3 is TGTGCCAGCAGCTCCCCTGGGAGCAGGGAAGCTTTCTTT. Protein: CASSSPGSREAFF.

CDR3 region: CASSNPGNTGELFF. The DNA for the CDR3 is TGTGCCAGTAGTAATCCGGGGAACACCGGGGAGCTGTTTTTT. The chain links TRBV19 to TRBJ2-2; D call uncertain. V gave up 4 bases and J gave up 1 base, with 7 bases separating them. This CDR3 contains 14 residues. The germline CDR1 and CDR2 sequences are LNHDA and SQIVND (reference sequence).

This clonotype came up a few times. The DNA is left out, because the CDR3 cannot be placed on it with certainty; the CDR3 is given as TCRdb lists it. The CDR3 sequence is CASILEGKTYEQYV. V usage is TRBV21-1 and J usage is TRBJ2-7. TRBV21-1 is recorded as a pseudogene. The CDR3 is 14 residues long, ends included.

The V gene is TRBV6-5, the J gene TRBJ2-7; 10 nucleotides align to TRBD2. Losses at the gene ends were 3 bases for V and 2 bases for J; bases not matched to a gene: 4. Germline CDR1 reads MNHEY; CDR2 reads SVGAGI. The CDR3 runs to 15 residues. The CDR3 reads CASSYASGRAYEQYV. The CDR3, as DNA: TGTGCCAGCAGTTATGCTAGCGGGAGAGCCTACGAGCAGTACGTC.

The chain recombines TRBV7-9 with TRBJ1-5; D unresolved. CDR3 length: 12 amino acids. Trimming pared 3 bases from V and 5 bases from J, leaving 5 bases between. The V gene's germline CDR1 is SEHNR and CDR2 FQNEAQ (reference sequence). The CDR3 DNA sequence: TGTGCCAGCAGCTTGTGGGATCAGCCCCAGCATTTT. It specifies CASSLWDQPQHF.

The chain combines TRBV9 with TRBJ1-2; a possible D gene is TRBD1 (6 bases). This CDR3 region has 19 residues. V was cut by 4 bases and J by 0 bases, with 25 bases left in between. Germline CDR1 SGDLS, CDR2 YYNGEE. DNA for the CDR3: TGTGCCAGCAGCTCTCCCCATGCAGGGGTACAGGGACCTAACTATGGCTACACCTTC. It codes for CASSSPHAGVQGPNYGYTF.

This sequence joins TRBV5-1 and TRBJ2-5; D remains unclear. V dropped 4 bases and J dropped 2 bases, with 15 bases sitting between them. This CDR3 spans 15 amino acids. The germline V gene encodes CDR1 SGHRS and CDR2 YFSETQ. The CDR3 bases are TGCGCCAGCAGCCAAGATGGGCTATCTCAAGAGACCCAGTACTTC. It translates to CASSQDGLSQETQYF.

This rearrangement joins TRBV24-1 to TRBJ2-1; TRBD2 aligns across 7 bases. V was clipped by 5 bases and J by 1 base; unmatched bases: 4. Germline CDR1 KGHDR, CDR2 SFDVKD. This CDR3 spans 15 amino acids. CDR3 coding DNA: TGTGCCACCAGTGGTGGGAGGGGTTCCTACAATGAGCAGTTCTTC. Translating it yields CATSGGRGSYNEQFF.

The chain is built from TRBV3-1 and TRBJ2-3, with D possibly being TRBD1 or TRBD2 (5 bases each). Germline loops: CDR1 LGHDT, CDR2 YNNKEL (reference sequence). The CDR3 consists of 15 residues. V dropped 4 bases and J dropped 7 bases, with 18 bases sitting between them. CDR3 in DNA: TGTGCCAGCAGCCCAGGGACGGGGACGAGCAATACGCAGTATTTT. The encoded protein is CASSPGTGTSNTQYF.

The chain carries TRBV27 and TRBJ1-6; unclear D gene. This CDR3 has 16 amino acids. Germline assignment: CDR1 MNHEY and CDR2 SMNVEV (reference sequence). The ends were cut back, 4 bases at V and 2 bases at J, with 12 bases in the middle. The CDR3: CASSYGQAAYNSPLHF. CDR3 nucleotide sequence: TGTGCCAGCAGTTACGGGCAGGCGGCCTATAATTCACCCCTCCACTTT.